This TCR beta chain came from a study of cytomegalovirus exposure and HLA in healthy donors. Regarding the study as a whole: With DRB1 most and HLA-C fewest, TCR association rates differed between HLA loci in a later analysis. Other equally common chains were less clonally expanded than HLA-associated TCR beta chains, a later analysis showed.

In regard to this clone: As yet, its antigen is unknown.

Use of 60 Vbeta and 13 Jbeta primers characterized the PCR. The protocol was immunoSEQ multiplex PCR, while the TCRdb copy is restricted to in-frame clones and leaves out a portion. The profile shows around 150,000 clones, over 75% of them singletons. Germline CDR1 and CDR2: KGHSH and LQKENI. The germline V and J ends were trimmed by 3 bases and 6 bases, with 12 bases remaining between them. The CDR3 extends over 13 amino acids. The chain couples TRBV18 to TRBJ2-7; D is perhaps TRBD1 (5 bases). The material sequenced was PBMCs. The clonotype originates from a woman under 40 in good health and CMV-seronegative. The CDR3, as DNA: TGTGCCAGCTCACCGATTGGTCAGGGCGAGCAGTACTTC. Translating gives CASSPIGQGEQYF. The full variable domain, in which reference TRBV18 and TRBJ2-7 provide the parts outside the CDR3, is NAGVMQNPRHLVRRRGQEARLRCSPMKGHSHVYWYRQLPEEGLKFMVYLQKENIIDESGMPKERFSAEFPKEGPSILRIQQVVRGDSAAYFCASSPIGQGEQYFGPGTRLTVT.